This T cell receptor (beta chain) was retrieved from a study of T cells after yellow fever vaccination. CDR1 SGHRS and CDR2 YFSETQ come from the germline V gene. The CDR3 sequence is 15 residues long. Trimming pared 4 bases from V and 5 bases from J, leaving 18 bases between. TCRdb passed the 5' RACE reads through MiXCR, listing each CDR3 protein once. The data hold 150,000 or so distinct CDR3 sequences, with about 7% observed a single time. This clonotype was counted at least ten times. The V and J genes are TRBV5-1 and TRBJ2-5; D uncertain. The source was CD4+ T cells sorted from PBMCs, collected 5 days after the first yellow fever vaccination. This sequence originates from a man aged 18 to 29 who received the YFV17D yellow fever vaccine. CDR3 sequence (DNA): TGCGCCAGCAGCACCGGTCGTATTGGGGTGGAGACCCAGTACTTC. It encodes CASSTGRIGVETQYF.